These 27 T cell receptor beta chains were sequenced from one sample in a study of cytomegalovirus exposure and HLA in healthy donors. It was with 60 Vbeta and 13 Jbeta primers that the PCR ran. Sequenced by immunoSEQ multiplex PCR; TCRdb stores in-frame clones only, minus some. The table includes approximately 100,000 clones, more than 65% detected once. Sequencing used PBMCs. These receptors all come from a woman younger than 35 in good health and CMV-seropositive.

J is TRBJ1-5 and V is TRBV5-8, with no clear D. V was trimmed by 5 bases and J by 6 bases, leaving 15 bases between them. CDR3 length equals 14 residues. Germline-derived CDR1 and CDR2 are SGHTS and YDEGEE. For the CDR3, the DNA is TGTGCCAGCAGGAGCCGGGGAACATCTCAGCCCCAGCATTTT. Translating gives CASRSRGTSQPQHF.

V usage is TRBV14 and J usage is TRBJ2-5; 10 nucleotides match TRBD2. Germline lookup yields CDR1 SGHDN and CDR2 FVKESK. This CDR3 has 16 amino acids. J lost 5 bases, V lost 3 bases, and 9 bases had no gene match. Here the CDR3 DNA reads TGTGCCAGCAGCCACCGTGGTAGCGGGGGGAGGGAGACCCAGTACTTC. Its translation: CASSHRGSGGRETQYF.

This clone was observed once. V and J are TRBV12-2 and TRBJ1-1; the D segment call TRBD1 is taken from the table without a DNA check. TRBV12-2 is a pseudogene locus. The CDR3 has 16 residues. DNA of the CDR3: TGTGCAAGTCGCTTAGTTTTCGGCAGGGAAATTCCTGAAGCTTTCTTT. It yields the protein CASRLVFGREIPEAFF.

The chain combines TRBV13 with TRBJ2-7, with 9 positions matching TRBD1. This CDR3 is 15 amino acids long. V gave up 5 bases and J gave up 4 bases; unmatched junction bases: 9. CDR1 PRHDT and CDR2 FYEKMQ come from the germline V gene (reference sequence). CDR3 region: CASSTTGTGFYEQYF. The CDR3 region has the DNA TGTGCCAGCAGCACGACCGGGACAGGGTTTTACGAGCAGTACTTC.

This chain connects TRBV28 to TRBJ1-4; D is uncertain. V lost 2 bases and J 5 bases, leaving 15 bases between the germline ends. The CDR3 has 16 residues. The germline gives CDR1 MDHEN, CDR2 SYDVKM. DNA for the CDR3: TGTGCCAGCAGTTTAACGCCCATCGGGAGGAATGAAAAACTGTTTTTT. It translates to CASSLTPIGRNEKLFF.

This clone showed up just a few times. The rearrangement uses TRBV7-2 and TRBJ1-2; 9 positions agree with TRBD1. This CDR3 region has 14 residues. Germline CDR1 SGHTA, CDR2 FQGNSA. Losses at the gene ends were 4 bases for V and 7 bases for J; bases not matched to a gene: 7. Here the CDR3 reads CASSWELGQGGYTF. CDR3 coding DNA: TGTGCCAGCAGCTGGGAACTGGGACAGGGTGGCTACACCTTC.

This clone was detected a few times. CDR3 bases: TGTGCCAGCAGCCCCGGGATGGGGTACAATGAGCAGTTCTTC. This codes for CASSPGMGYNEQFF. The chain carries TRBV27 and TRBJ2-1, with D possibly being TRBD2 (5 bases). The CDR3 extends over 14 amino acids. Germline V CDR1 and CDR2: MNHEY, SMNVEV (reference sequence). V lost 6 bases to trimming and J lost 4 bases, with 13 bases between them.

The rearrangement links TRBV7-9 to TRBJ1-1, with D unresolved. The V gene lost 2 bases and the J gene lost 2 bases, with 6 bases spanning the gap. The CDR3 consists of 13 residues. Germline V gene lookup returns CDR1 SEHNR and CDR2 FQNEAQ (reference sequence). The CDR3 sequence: CASSLSGNTEAFF. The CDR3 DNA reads TGTGCCAGCAGCTTATCAGGTAACACTGAAGCTTTCTTT.

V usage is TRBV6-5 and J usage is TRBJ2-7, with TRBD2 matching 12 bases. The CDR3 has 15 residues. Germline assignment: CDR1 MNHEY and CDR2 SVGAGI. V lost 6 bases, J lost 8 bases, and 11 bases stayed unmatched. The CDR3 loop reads CASRELGLAGDKQYF. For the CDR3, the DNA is TGTGCCAGCAGAGAACTGGGACTAGCGGGCGACAAGCAGTACTTC.

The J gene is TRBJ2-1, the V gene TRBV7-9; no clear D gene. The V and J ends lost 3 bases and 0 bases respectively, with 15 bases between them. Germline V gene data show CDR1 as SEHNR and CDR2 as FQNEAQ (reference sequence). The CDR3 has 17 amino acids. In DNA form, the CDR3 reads TGTGCCAGCAGCTTTGATCTCTCCAGAGGCTCCTACAATGAGCAGTTCTTC. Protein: CASSFDLSRGSYNEQFF.

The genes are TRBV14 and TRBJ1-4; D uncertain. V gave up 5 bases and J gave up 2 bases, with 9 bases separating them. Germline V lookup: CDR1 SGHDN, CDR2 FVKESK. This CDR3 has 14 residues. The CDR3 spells CASSASVTNEKLFF. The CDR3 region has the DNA TGTGCCAGCAGCGCCAGTGTGACTAATGAAAAACTGTTTTTT. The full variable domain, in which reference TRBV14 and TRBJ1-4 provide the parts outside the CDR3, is EAGVTQFPSHSVIEKGQTVTLRCDPISGHDNLYWYRRVMGKEIKFLLHFVKESKQDESGMPNNRFLAERTGGTYSTLKVQPAELEDSGVYFCASSASVTNEKLFFGSGTQLSVL.

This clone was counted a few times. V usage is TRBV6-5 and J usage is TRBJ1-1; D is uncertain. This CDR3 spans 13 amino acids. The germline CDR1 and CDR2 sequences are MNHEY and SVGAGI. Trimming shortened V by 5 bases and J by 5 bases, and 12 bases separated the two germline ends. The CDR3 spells CASSSAARTEAFF. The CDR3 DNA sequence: TGTGCCAGCAGTAGCGCGGCGAGAACTGAAGCTTTCTTT.

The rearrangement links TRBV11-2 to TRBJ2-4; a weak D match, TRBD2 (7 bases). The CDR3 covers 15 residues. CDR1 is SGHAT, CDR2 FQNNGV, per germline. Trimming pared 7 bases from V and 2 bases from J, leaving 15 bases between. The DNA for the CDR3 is TGTGCCAGCATTGTTACGGGGGGCACCAAAAACATTCAGTACTTC. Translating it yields CASIVTGGTKNIQYF.

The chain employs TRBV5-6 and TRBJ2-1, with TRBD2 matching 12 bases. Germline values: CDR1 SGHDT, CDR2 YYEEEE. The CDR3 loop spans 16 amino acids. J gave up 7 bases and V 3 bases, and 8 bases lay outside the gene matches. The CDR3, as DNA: TGTGCCAGCAGCTCCCGACTAGCGGGAGCAAGAAATGAGCAGTTCTTC. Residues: CASSSRLAGARNEQFF.

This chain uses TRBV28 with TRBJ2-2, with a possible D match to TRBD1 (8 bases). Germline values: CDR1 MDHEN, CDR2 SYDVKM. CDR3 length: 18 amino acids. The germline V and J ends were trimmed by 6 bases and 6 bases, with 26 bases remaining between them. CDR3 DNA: TGTGCCAGCAGCAACTTGGTCCGACGGACAGGGAGGGCCGGGGAGCTGTTTTTT. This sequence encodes CASSNLVRRTGRAGELFF.

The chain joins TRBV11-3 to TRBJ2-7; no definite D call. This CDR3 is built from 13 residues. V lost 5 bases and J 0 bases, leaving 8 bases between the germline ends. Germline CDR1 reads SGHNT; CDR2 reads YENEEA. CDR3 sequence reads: CASSQDNSYEQYF. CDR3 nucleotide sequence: TGTGCCAGCAGCCAAGACAACTCCTACGAGCAGTACTTC.

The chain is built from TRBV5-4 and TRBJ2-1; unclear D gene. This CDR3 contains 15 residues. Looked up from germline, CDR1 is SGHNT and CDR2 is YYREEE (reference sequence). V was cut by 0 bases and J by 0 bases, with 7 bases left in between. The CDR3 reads CASSLGLDSYNEQFF. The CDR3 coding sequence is TGTGCCAGCAGCTTGGGGCTAGACTCCTACAATGAGCAGTTCTTC.

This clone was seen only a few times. Here the CDR3 reads CAWSATGSNYGYTF. The CDR3 bases are TGTGCCTGGAGCGCGACAGGGTCAAACTATGGCTACACCTTC. The rearrangement joins TRBV30 to TRBJ1-2; 7 bases align to TRBD1. The junction had 6 bases not matched to a gene; V was cut back by 3 bases and J by 2 bases. The germline gives CDR1 GTSNPN, CDR2 SVGIG (reference sequence). This CDR3 comprises 14 residues.

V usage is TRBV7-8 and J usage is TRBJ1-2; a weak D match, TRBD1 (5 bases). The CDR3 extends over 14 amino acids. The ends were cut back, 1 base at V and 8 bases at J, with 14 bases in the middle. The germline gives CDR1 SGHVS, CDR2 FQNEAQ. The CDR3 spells CASSLVRGEGGYTF. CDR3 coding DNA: TGTGCCAGCAGCTTAGTGCGGGGGGAAGGGGGCTACACCTTC.

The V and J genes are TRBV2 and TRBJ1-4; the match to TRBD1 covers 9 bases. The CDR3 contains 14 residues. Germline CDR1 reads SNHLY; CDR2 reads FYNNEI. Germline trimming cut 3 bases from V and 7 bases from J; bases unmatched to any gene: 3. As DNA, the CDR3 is TGTGCCAGCAGTGAGGACAGGGGTGTTGAAAAACTGTTTTTT. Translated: CASSEDRGVEKLFF. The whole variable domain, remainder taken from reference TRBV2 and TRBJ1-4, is EPEVTQTPSHQVTQMGQEVILRCVPISNHLYFYWYRQILGQKVEFLVSFYNNEISEKSEIFDDQFSVERPDGSNFTLKIRSTKLEDSAMYFCASSEDRGVEKLFFGSGTQLSVL.

The CDR3 nucleotides are TGTGCCAGCAGCCTCGGGACTTACAATGAGCAGTTCTTC. This encodes CASSLGTYNEQFF. The chain links TRBV7-9 to TRBJ2-1, with D maybe TRBD2 (6 bases). V lost 5 bases to trimming and J lost 4 bases, with 9 bases between them. The CDR3 is 13 residues long. From germline, CDR1 is SEHNR and CDR2 FQNEAQ (reference sequence).

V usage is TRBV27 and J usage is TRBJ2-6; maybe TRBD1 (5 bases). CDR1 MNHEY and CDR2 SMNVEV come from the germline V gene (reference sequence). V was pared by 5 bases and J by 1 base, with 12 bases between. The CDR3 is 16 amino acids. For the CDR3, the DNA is TGTGCCAGCAGTCCCCGTGGGGCTTCTGGGGCCAACGTCCTGACTTTC. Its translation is CASSPRGASGANVLTF.

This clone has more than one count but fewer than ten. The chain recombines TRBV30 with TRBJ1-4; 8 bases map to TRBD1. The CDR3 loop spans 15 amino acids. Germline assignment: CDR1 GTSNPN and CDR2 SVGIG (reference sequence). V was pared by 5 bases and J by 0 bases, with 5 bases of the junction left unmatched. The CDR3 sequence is CAWRTGSSTNEKLFF. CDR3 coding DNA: TGTGCCTGGCGGACAGGGTCTTCAACTAATGAAAAACTGTTTTTT.

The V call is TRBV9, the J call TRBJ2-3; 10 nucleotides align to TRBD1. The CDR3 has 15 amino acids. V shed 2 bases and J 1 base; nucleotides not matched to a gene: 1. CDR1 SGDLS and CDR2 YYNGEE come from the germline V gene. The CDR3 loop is CASSVGTGGTDTQYF. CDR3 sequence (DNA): TGTGCCAGCAGCGTTGGGACAGGGGGCACAGATACGCAGTATTTT.

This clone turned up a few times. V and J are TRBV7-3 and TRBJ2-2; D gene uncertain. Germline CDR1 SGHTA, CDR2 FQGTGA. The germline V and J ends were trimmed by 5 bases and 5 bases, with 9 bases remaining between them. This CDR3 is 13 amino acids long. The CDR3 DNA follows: TGTGCCAGCAGCCCTAGTTATACCGGGGAGCTGTTTTTT. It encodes CASSPSYTGELFF.

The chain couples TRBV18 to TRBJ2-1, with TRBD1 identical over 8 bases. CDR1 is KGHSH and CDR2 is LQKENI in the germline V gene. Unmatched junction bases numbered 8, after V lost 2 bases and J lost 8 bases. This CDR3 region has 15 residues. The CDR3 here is CASSPGTGNGDEQFF. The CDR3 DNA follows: TGTGCCAGCTCACCAGGGACAGGAAATGGAGATGAGCAGTTCTTC. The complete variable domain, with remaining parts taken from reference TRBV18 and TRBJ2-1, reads NAGVMQNPRHLVRRRGQEARLRCSPMKGHSHVYWYRQLPEEGLKFMVYLQKENIIDESGMPKERFSAEFPKEGPSILRIQQVVRGDSAAYFCASSPGTGNGDEQFFGPGTRLTVL.

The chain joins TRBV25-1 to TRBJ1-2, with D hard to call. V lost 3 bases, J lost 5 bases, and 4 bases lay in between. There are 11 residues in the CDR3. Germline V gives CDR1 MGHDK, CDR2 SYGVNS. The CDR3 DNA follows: TGTGCCAGCAGTGATCAGTATGGCTACACCTTC. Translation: CASSDQYGYTF.